This TCR beta chain is drawn from a study of blood T cell repertoires in COVID-19. Overall study: Acute-phase and convalescent COVID-19 samples originated in the United States, Italy and Spain.

In the authors' workflow: Reference gene primer amplification yielded estimated nucleated cell counts. Sequenced by immunoSEQ multiplex PCR; TCRdb stores in-frame clones only, minus some. For V, J and clone size, that table is used; D and trimming come from the DNA. The table includes roughly 390,000 clones, 85% detected once. The trim removed 3 bases at V and 8 bases at J, leaving 7 bases unmatched. The germline V gene encodes CDR1 SGHDT and CDR2 YYEEEE. The length of the CDR3 is 13 residues. This clonotype was obtained from a woman under 30 with acute or convalescent COVID-19. Sequencing was done on a sample of peripheral blood. This chain links TRBV5-6 with TRBJ1-1; 7 bases line up with TRBD1. The CDR3 nucleotides read TGTGCCAGCAGCTGGGGACAGTCGGCCGAAGCTTTCTTT. It yields the protein CASSWGQSAEAFF.